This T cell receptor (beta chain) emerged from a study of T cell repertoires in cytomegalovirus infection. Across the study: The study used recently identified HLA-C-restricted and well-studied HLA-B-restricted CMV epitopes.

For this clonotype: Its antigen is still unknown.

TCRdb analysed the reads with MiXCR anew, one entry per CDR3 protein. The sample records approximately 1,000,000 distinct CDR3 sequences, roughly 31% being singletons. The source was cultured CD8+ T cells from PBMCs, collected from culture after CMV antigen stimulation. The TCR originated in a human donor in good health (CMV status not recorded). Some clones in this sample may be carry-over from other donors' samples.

CDR3 nucleotides: TGTGCCAAACAGGGGGCGATCACCGGGGAGCTGTTTTTT. This gives the protein CAKQGAITGELFF. The rearrangement links TRBV2 to TRBJ2-2; TRBD1 agrees at 9 bases. The ends lost 10 bases at V and 4 bases at J; junction bases unmatched: 4. Germline assignment: CDR1 SNHLY and CDR2 FYNNEI. The length of the CDR3 is 13 residues.